A selection of T cell receptor beta chains follows, all from one sample in a study of T-cell memory formation after mild COVID-19. Via MiXCR, TCRdb re-called the 5' RACE reads, giving one row per CDR3 protein. This sample has 90,000 to 120,000 distinct CDR3 sequences, with around 14% found just once. Sequenced material: PBMCs or a T cell subset sorted from them (not recorded which). The receptors derive from a man aged 18 to 29 who had mild COVID-19 (a few samples of this study predate the infection). Cell type and time point are not known. The CDR3 runs from the conserved cysteine through the conserved F or W. The D gene is left open where the match is weak. For some rows the clone size is stated as once, few or many, or as a class when expanded; others skip it.

clone_size d_call j_call v_call cdr3_aa cdr3_nt
- - TRBJ2-3 TRBV12-3/TRBV12-4 CASTLGVSYPDTQYF TGTGCCAGCACCTTGGGGGTTTCCTATCCAGATACGCAGTATTTT
- TRBD1 TRBJ2-3 TRBV24-1 CATSVGQGSTDTQYF TGTGCCACCAGCGTCGGACAGGGGAGCACAGATACGCAGTATTTT
- - TRBJ1-1 TRBV29-1 CSVEGSSSGGNTEAFF TGCAGCGTTGAAGGGAGCAGTTCGGGAGGGAACACTGAAGCTTTCTTT
- - TRBJ2-2 TRBV29-1 CCTYGVDTGELFF TGCTGTACCTACGGCGTGGACACCGGGGAGCTGTTTTTT
- - TRBJ2-3 TRBV6-2/TRBV6-3 CASSYPGLPTDTQYF TGTGCCAGCAGTTACCCGGGACTTCCCACAGATACGCAGTATTTT
- - TRBJ1-4 TRBV20-1 CSARDPDEGREKLFF TGCAGTGCTAGAGATCCGGACGAAGGACGAGAAAAACTGTTTTTT
- - TRBJ1-5 TRBV3-2 CASSPAGRKQGLNGKCNQPQHF TGTGCCAGCAGCCCGGCGGGCCGAAAACAGGGACTTAATGGGAAGTGCAATCAGCCCCAGCATTTT
few TRBD2 TRBJ2-2 TRBV12-3/TRBV12-4 CASRRTSGGAGTGELFF TGTGCCAGCAGACGGACTAGCGGGGGGGCCGGCACCGGGGAGCTGTTTTTT
- - TRBJ2-5 TRBV4-1 CASSPGQTQETQYF TGCGCCAGCAGCCCCGGACAGACCCAAGAGACCCAGTACTTC
few - TRBJ1-3 TRBV27 CASSFSRPGNTIYF TGTGCCAGCAGTTTCAGCCGCCCTGGAAACACCATATATTTT
- - TRBJ1-5 TRBV15 CATSSVRQPQHF TGTGCCACCAGCAGCGTTCGTCAGCCCCAGCATTTT
few - TRBJ2-3 TRBV12-3/TRBV12-4 CASNDSPTDTQYF TGTGCCAGTAACGACAGCCCCACAGATACGCAGTATTTT
few - TRBJ2-1 TRBV6-2/TRBV6-3 CASSYSSSNEQFF TGTGCCAGCAGTTACTCGTCGTCGAATGAGCAGTTCTTC
few - TRBJ2-6 TRBV4-3 CASSQDTSSGANVLTF TGCGCCAGCAGCCAAGATACCAGCTCTGGGGCCAACGTCCTGACTTTC
few - TRBJ1-2 TRBV12-3/TRBV12-4 CASKGGASNYGYTF TGTGCCTCCAAGGGGGGGGCATCTAACTATGGCTACACCTTC
many - TRBJ1-1 TRBV6-5 CASSLGNEAFF TGTGCCAGCAGCCTCGGTAATGAAGCTTTCTTT
few - TRBJ1-3 TRBV4-3 CVDSQDGADGNTIYF TGCGTTGACAGCCAAGATGGGGCGGATGGAAACACCATATATTTT
- - TRBJ2-7 TRBV7-9 CASSSDRRPYEQYF TGTGCCAGCAGCTCGGACCGGCGACCCTACGAGCAGTACTTC
few - TRBJ2-7 TRBV5-1 CASSLDWSYEQYF TGCGCCAGCAGCTTAGACTGGTCCTACGAGCAGTACTTC
few - TRBJ2-3 TRBV11-2 CASRYTGRTSTDTQYF TGTGCCAGCAGGTATACGGGCAGGACCAGCACAGATACGCAGTATTTT
- - TRBJ1-2 TRBV11-2 CASSLGRLYGGGYTF TGTGCCAGCAGCTTGGGACGGCTCTATGGTGGTGGCTACACCTTC
- TRBD1 TRBJ2-1 TRBV4-2 CASSQVTGDLNNEQFF TGTGCCAGCAGCCAAGTAACAGGGGATCTAAACAATGAGCAGTTCTTC
- TRBD2 TRBJ2-1 TRBV19 CASSSGGDYNEQFF TGTGCCAGTAGTAGCGGGGGAGATTACAATGAGCAGTTCTTC
many - TRBJ1-5 TRBV5-1 CASSLGQDQPQHF TGCGCCAGCAGCTTGGGACAGGATCAGCCCCAGCATTTT
- TRBD1 TRBJ1-4 TRBV7-9 CASSPSGQRRELFF TGTGCCAGCAGCCCCTCGGGACAGCGGAGGGAACTGTTTTTT
few - TRBJ1-5 TRBV4-1 CASSALSGNQPQHF TGCGCCAGCAGCGCCCTCAGTGGAAATCAGCCCCAGCATTTT
few - TRBJ1-6 TRBV7-6 CASSLVIEGRGNSPLHF TGTGCCAGCAGCTTAGTAATTGAGGGTAGGGGGAATTCACCCCTCCACTTT
few - TRBJ2-2 TRBV28 CASSFGGARDITGELFF TGTGCCAGCAGTTTCGGTGGGGCTCGGGATATCACCGGGGAGCTGTTTTTT
few - TRBJ2-3 TRBV20-1 CSAPLGRGTDTQYF TGCAGTGCCCCGCTCGGCCGGGGCACAGATACGCAGTATTTT
- - TRBJ2-2 TRBV6-6 CAGRDGNTGELFF TGTGCCGGCCGGGACGGGAACACCGGGGAGCTGTTTTTT
- TRBD2 TRBJ2-1 TRBV5-4 CASSPWTSGGEQFF TGTGCCAGCAGCCCCTGGACTAGCGGGGGGGAGCAGTTCTTC
few - TRBJ1-3 TRBV4-3 CASSQDRLGATIYF TGCGCCAGCAGCCAAGATAGGCTCGGGGCCACCATATATTTT
few TRBD1 TRBJ1-5 TRBV12-3/TRBV12-4 CASRHRGLEQPQHF TGTGCCAGCAGACACAGGGGGCTGGAACAGCCCCAGCATTTT
- - TRBJ1-2 TRBV5-6 CASSSAVSRLYGYTF TGTGCCAGCAGCTCGGCAGTCTCGCGGCTCTATGGCTACACCTTC
- TRBD1 TRBJ2-5 TRBV29-1 CSSRDSPSTQYF TGCAGCTCCCGGGACAGCCCCTCAACCCAGTACTTC
few - TRBJ1-6 TRBV27 CASRLGGYNSPLHF TGTGCCAGCAGGCTCGGGGGCTATAATTCACCCCTCCACTTT
- TRBD1 TRBJ2-1 TRBV7-9 CASSGWLGQGGLSSYNEQFF TGTGCCAGCAGCGGTTGGCTAGGACAGGGGGGACTAAGCTCCTACAATGAGCAGTTCTTC
- TRBD1 TRBJ1-2 TRBV12-3/TRBV12-4 CASSLALARGGGRNYGYTF TGTGCCAGCAGTTTAGCCCTGGCGCGGGGAGGGGGCCGGAACTATGGCTACACCTTC